What follows describes a single TCR beta chain. This clonotype was detected many times. Its antigen is still unknown. The sample holds no much larger clone one base away, and base qualities are not on file. Hyperthyroidism patients were aged 18 to 65 years and newly diagnosed, with disease duration of less than 2 months. Any patient with an uncontrolled infection, another autoimmune disease, pregnancy or lactation was excluded. Clinical symptoms, serum thyroxine and TRAb, thyroid ultrasound, and orbital computed tomography formed the basis for the diagnoses. For progressor patients, blood was drawn at the first diagnosis of hyperthyroidism, before any ophthalmopathy symptoms had appeared. Ficoll-Paque density gradient centrifugation was used to isolate PBMCs from approximately 11 ml of fresh peripheral blood. Patients classed as progressors first received a Graves' hyperthyroidism diagnosis and then went on to develop ophthalmopathy during follow-up. Total RNA was extracted using Trizol reagent, and RNA quality was assessed on an Agilent 2100 Bioanalyzer.

V is clipped by 5 bases and J by 7 bases, and the sequence between their germline boundaries is 15 bases long. Inclusive of the bounding cysteine and phenylalanine, the CDR3 is 15 residues long. Solely the CDR3 DNA is kept, with 45 bases framed from the first base. Per the germline V gene, SGHTA is the CDR1 and FQGNSA is the CDR2. The TCR beta CDR3 regions were amplified from the RNA transcripts. The TCR CDR3 was subjected to a first round of RT-PCR using the HTBI primer set and the Qiagen OneStep RT-PCR kit. Libraries were constructed in a second round of multiplex PCR, after which size selection and purification were performed. Sequencing of the libraries was done on an Illumina HiSeq2000 using paired-end 100 bp reads. The original methods were these. SOAPnuke was used to process the raw data, throwing out any read that contained adapters or uncalled bases, had a mean Phred below 15, or lacked an exact constant-primer or identifier match. COPE v1.2.5 was used to merge high-quality paired reads, and clonotypes were defined as unique nucleotide sequences. MiTCR v1.1 was used to align the clonotypes against IMGT TRBV, TRBD and TRBJ reference segments. Analysis was restricted to V-J combinations with a frequency above 0.0001, which covered roughly 99% of repertoires. The TCS score was defined as the ratio of F50 (clonal expansion) to E x V (chaos), calculated using BLOSUM62-based TCRdist between CDR3 peptides within each V-J. Welch's t-statistics and random forest reduced approximately 520 V-J features to about 13, which were used in a naive Bayes classifier (R e1071). Starting from the raw public reads, TCRdb applied fastp trimming at Q25, assembled clones with MiXCR and retained in-frame beta chains. Each record represents a unique CDR3 protein, reported with the most common genes and DNA among its rows. Clone size and V and J calls follow TCRdb, not the original study. The table for this sample lists around 380,000 distinct CDR3 sequences; less than 15% of them were counted only once. The top ten constitute about 20% of the sample.

This entry belongs to a study of T cells in Graves' hyperthyroidism and ophthalmopathy (dated by TCRdb to about 2019). Turning to the overall study: Peripheral blood samples were taken at the time of initial diagnosis, prior to any treatment. For training and testing, the 100 or so patients in the discovery cohort were randomly divided in a 7:3 ratio. Once sampling was done, hyperthyroidism patients were given methimazole at a starting dose of 30 mg daily, whereas ophthalmopathy patients were given high-dose intravenous methylprednisolone. The paper describes TCR Vbeta CDR3 sequencing of about 140 peripheral blood samples, made up of roughly 40 ophthalmopathy patients, approximately 73 hyperthyroidism patients and 17 progressor patients. TCR V-J signatures able to tell the groups apart were searched for in a discovery cohort of 90 to 100 patients, of whom over 40 had Graves' ophthalmopathy and roughly 57 had stable Graves' hyperthyroidism. Prospective prediction of ophthalmopathy was tested in an independent validation cohort of 18 hyperthyroidism patients and around 16 patients who later progressed to ophthalmopathy. The study also compared thyroid tissue and blood T-cell repertoires from several Graves' hyperthyroidism patients.

Points the paper makes about the study in general: A model built on a 13 V-J signature distinguished ophthalmopathy from stable hyperthyroidism, reaching about 88% sensitivity and about 81% specificity in cross-validation and 80%/75% in testing. Sample size was not statistically predetermined, and investigators were not blinded to group allocation. Most expanded thyroid clonotypes (frequency above 0.001) were also found in blood, which suggests that blood repertoires may mirror thyroid immune responses. In validation, progression to ophthalmopathy was predicted by the model with nearly 71% sensitivity and 72.22% specificity, a median of approximately 6.5 months before onset.

The rearranged segments are TRBV7-2 and TRBJ1-6; the D gene assignment is ambiguous. Sample: blood. The source of this sequence is a man aged 25 to 40 with Graves' hyperthyroidism that later progressed to Graves' ophthalmopathy. At the DNA level, the sequence is TGTGCCAGCAGCCCCCGTGGAAGTGGGAATTCACCCCTCCACTTT. Its protein reads: CASSPRGSGNSPLHF.